This T cell receptor beta chain was sequenced in a study of blood T cell repertoires in COVID-19. On the study more broadly: COVID-19 samples, acute and convalescent, were from the United States, Italy and Spain. PBMCs, B-cell-depleted T cells, or T cells provided the cDNA or gDNA that made up the material.

In the original analysis: Amplified reference gene primers provided the basis for estimating nucleated cell counts. Assay used: immunoSEQ multiplex PCR; TCRdb lists only in-frame clones, some missing. Clone size and V and J calls were adopted from that table, with D and trimming inferred from the DNA. The sample holds around 83,000 clones, around nine tenths seen once. Per germline, CDR1 SGHRS and CDR2 YFSETQ. This CDR3 has 12 amino acids. The V end lost 3 bases, the J end lost 8 bases, and 11 bases lay between the germline ends. The chain employs TRBV5-1 and TRBJ1-2, with a tentative D call TRBD1 (5 bases). The TCR was taken from a man older than 75 with active or convalescent COVID-19. Sequencing used peripheral blood. For the CDR3, the DNA is TGCGCCAGCAGCTATTCAGGGATCGGCTACACCTTC. Translating it yields CASSYSGIGYTF.